This is a list of T cell receptor beta chains from one sample in a study of T cells in Graves' hyperthyroidism and ophthalmopathy. Each CDR3 protein gets one entry after TCRdb re-called the multiplex PCR reads with MiXCR. The sample shows about 590,000 distinct CDR3 sequences, 15% to 19% of them seen only once. The specimen was blood. The receptors were sampled from a young woman with Graves' hyperthyroidism. Each CDR3 is given with its conserved first and last residue. The D gene is left open where the match is weak. The size of a clone is reported for some rows only, either as once, few or many, or as a class for expanded clones.

V	D	J	size	DNA	CDR3
TRBV25-1	-	TRBJ2-3	few	TGTGCCAGCAGTGATCCCCGTACTAGCACAGATACGCAGTATTTT	CASSDPRTSTDTQYF
TRBV29-1	-	TRBJ1-2	-	TGCAGCGTTGGAGTGGGGGCCTATGGCTACACCTTC	CSVGVGAYGYTF
TRBV27	TRBD1	TRBJ2-1	many	TGTGCCAGCAGTTCCGGGACAGACTCCTACAATGAGCAGTTCTTC	CASSSGTDSYNEQFF
TRBV5-1	TRBD2	TRBJ2-3	-	TGCGCCAGCAGCCCTAGCGGGAGATCGGTCACAGATACGCAGTATTTT	CASSPSGRSVTDTQYF
TRBV29-1	-	TRBJ2-4	many	TGCAGCGTTGGGGGAGTCCGCTTTGGCATTCAGTACTTC	CSVGGVRFGIQYF
TRBV7-2	-	TRBJ2-7	many	TGTGCCAGCAGCTTCCGGTTCACCGAGCAGTACTTC	CASSFRFTEQYF
TRBV12-5	TRBD1	TRBJ1-5	few	TGTGCTAGTGGTTTCAAACAGGGGACTAGCAATCAGCCCCAGCATTTT	CASGFKQGTSNQPQHF
TRBV30	-	TRBJ1-1	many	TGTGCCTGGAGAGGGATGGTGAGCACTGAAGCTTTCTTT	CAWRGMVSTEAFF
TRBV28	-	TRBJ2-7	many	TGTGCCAGCAGGAGGGGGGGTAGTTTACACGAGCAGTACTTC	CASRRGGSLHEQYF
TRBV20-1	-	TRBJ2-3	many	TGCAGTGCTGGACCCCGGGACCTAGGGGCAGATACGCAGTATTTT	CSAGPRDLGADTQYF
TRBV7-9	TRBD2	TRBJ2-2	-	TGTGCCAGCAGCTCGACATCTAGCGGCCTTACGCGGGGGGACGGGGAGCTGTTTTTT	CASSSTSSGLTRGDGELFF
TRBV30	TRBD1	TRBJ1-6	many	TGTGCCTGGGGCGGGGGACAGGACCGCTCCTATAATTCACCCCTCCACTTT	CAWGGGQDRSYNSPLHF
TRBV5-6	TRBD1	TRBJ1-6	many	TGTGCCAGCAACTTCCAGGGGGAGGTTTCACCCCTCCACTTT	CASNFQGEVSPLHF
TRBV7-9	-	TRBJ2-7	many	TGTGCCAGCAGCTCGACCGGGACGTTCACCTACGAGCAGTACTTC	CASSSTGTFTYEQYF
TRBV6-1	TRBD2	TRBJ2-7	-	TGTGCCAGCAGACCGCTCGCGGGAGACGAGCAGTACTTC	CASRPLAGDEQYF
TRBV6-2/TRBV6-3	-	TRBJ2-3	many	TGTGCCAGCAGTTGGAGGGCTGGGGCAGATACGCAGTATTTT	CASSWRAGADTQYF
TRBV5-1	TRBD2	TRBJ2-1	many	TGCGCCAGCAGCTTAAGGACTAGCGGGAGGAACTCCTACAATGAGCAGTTCTTC	CASSLRTSGRNSYNEQFF
TRBV12-5	-	TRBJ2-1	few	TGTGCTAGTGGTTTGGGCGGCGAGCAGTTCTTC	CASGLGGEQFF